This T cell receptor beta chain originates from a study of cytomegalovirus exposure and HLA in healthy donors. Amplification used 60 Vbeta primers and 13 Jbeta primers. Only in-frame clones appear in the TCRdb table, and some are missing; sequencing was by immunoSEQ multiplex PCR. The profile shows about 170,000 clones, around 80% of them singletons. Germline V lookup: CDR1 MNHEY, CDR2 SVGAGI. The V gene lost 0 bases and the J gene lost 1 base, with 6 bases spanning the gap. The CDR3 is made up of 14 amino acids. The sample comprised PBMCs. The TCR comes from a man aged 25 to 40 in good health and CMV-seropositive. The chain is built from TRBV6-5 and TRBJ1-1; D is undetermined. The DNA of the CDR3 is TGTGCCAGCAGTTACTCGACGGGGAACACTGAAGCTTTCTTT. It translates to CASSYSTGNTEAFF.